This paragraph covers one T cell receptor beta chain sequence. Antigen unknown. Germline V CDR1 and CDR2: SNHLY, FYNNEI. Trimming took 6 bases from V and 6 from J; bases not matched to a gene: 9. The CDR3 runs 15 residues. This sample was included in a study of cytomegalovirus exposure and HLA in healthy donors. Study in general: A later analysis reported the same platform for the 95 to 150 validation repertoires and the 666 first-cohort repertoires.

General observations from the study: Despite most TCR sequences being rare, some public TCRs occurred in many donors. Reports described diagnosis of cytomegalovirus status by the classifier as highly specific and sensitive.

Among the roughly 120 subjects of the validation cohort, separate from the roughly 670-subject first cohort, were the donors. The table came from immunoSEQ multiplex PCR; TCRdb's copy has only in-frame clones and leaves some out. Seen here are some 240,000 clones, approximately 87% observed once, and the top ten hold around 5.6%. The V gene is TRBV2, the J gene TRBJ1-4, with 8 bases identical to TRBD1. The TCR was taken from a woman younger than 35 in good health and CMV-seronegative. Sequencing was performed on PBMCs. CDR3 sequence: CASRFLQGGDEKLFF. CDR3 coding DNA: TGTGCCAGCAGATTTCTACAGGGGGGGGATGAAAAACTGTTTTTT.